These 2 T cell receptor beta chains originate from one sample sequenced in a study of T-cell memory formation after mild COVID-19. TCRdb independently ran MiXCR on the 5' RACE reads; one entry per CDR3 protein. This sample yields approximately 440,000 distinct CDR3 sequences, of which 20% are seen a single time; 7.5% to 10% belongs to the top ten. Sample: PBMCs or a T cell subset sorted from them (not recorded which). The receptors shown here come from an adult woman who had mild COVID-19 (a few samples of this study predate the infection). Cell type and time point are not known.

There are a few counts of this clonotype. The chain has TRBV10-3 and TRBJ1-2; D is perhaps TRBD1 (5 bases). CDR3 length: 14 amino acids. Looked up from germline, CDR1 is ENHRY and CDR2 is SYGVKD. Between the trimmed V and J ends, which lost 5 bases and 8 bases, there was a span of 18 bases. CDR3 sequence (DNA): TGTGCCATCAGTAACGTTGGATGGGGCGGCGGCTACACCTTC. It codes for CAISNVGWGGGYTF.

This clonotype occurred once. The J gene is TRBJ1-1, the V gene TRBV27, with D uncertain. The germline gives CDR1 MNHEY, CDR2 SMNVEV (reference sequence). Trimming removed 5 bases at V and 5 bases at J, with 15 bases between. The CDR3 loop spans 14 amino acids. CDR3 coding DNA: TGTGCCAGCAGTGCCCGGATCAGGCATACTGAAGCTTTCTTT. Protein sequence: CASSARIRHTEAFF.